One and the same sample provided the 3 T cell receptor beta chains below, sequenced in a study of metastatic and nonmetastatic thyroid tumors. Thyroid surgery was preceded by no treatment in any patient. TCRdb re-called the PCR reads with MiXCR. The sample lists about 64,000 clones, 15% to 20% occurring once. The sequencing input was blood. These receptors were obtained from a male donor with papillary thyroid cancer or a benign thyroid nodule (not recorded which). Some clones in this sample may be carry-over from other donors' samples.

This clone showed up many times. Within the sample, other DNA sequences also encode this same CDR3. J is TRBJ2-7 and V is TRBV18; TRBD1 might be the D (6 bases). Trimming pared 4 bases from V and 4 bases from J, leaving 8 bases between. The CDR3 is 12 residues long. Germline assignment: CDR1 KGHSH and CDR2 LQKENI. CDR3 DNA sequence: TGTGCCAGCTCACTAACAGGGTACGAGCAGTACTTC. It codes for CASSLTGYEQYF.

The V and J genes are TRBV7-9 and TRBJ1-6; 7 bases map to TRBD1. Trimming at V came to 7 bases and at J to 4 bases, leaving 4 bases not matched to a gene. Germline V gene data show CDR1 as SEHNR and CDR2 as FQNEAQ (reference sequence). This CDR3 spans 14 amino acids. CDR3 in amino acids: CASTLGQYNSPLHF. Written as DNA, the CDR3 is TGTGCCAGCACCTTGGGACAGTATAATTCACCCCTCCACTTT.

This clone was seen at least ten times. The rearrangement links TRBV29-1 to TRBJ1-2, with D perhaps matching TRBD1 (6 bases). V gave up 6 bases and J gave up 7 bases, with 15 bases separating them. CDR3 size: 12 residues. Germline assignment: CDR1 SQVTM and CDR2 ANQGSEA. The DNA for the CDR3 is TGCAGCGTAGGGACATCACGAGGTGGCTACACCTTC. It encodes CSVGTSRGGYTF.